This T cell receptor beta chain was found in a study of OX40 agonist ivuxolimab in advanced cancers. Profiling relied on immunoSEQ multiplex PCR, and the TCRdb table lists in-frame clones only, not all of them. This sample has 80,000 or so clones; roughly 91% occur once, and the top ten carry less than 2%. V shed 5 bases and J shed 3 bases, with 19 bases lying between them. Germline V gives CDR1 SGHTA, CDR2 FQGNSA. The CDR3 has 16 residues. J is TRBJ2-5 and V is TRBV7-2; D is unclear. The origin of this receptor is an adult with an advanced solid tumor such as melanoma, head and neck, liver or kidney cancer. The source material was CD4+ or CD8+ T cells sorted from blood, sampled in a trial of the OX40 agonist ivuxolimab. CDR3 bases: TGTGCCAGCAGCCCTATTAAGGGTCGCACCAAAGAGACCCAGTACTTC. This translates into CASSPIKGRTKETQYF.